The TCR beta chain under discussion was sequenced for a study of blood T cell repertoires in COVID-19. Profiling relied on immunoSEQ multiplex PCR, and the TCRdb table lists in-frame clones only, not all of them. The table records over 250,000 clones, 80% to 90% of them present only once. The CDR3 is made up of 14 amino acids. V shed 8 bases, J shed 4 bases, and the junction held 5 bases outside the gene matches. CDR1 and CDR2 from the germline V gene are SNHLY and FYNNEI. The V gene is TRBV2, the J gene TRBJ1-2; TRBD1 agrees at 12 bases. What was sequenced was peripheral blood. The sequence derives from a woman in her fifties or sixties with acute or convalescent COVID-19. CDR3 loop: CASSGTGGVYGYTF. CDR3 in DNA: TGTGCCAGCTCGGGGACAGGGGGCGTCTATGGCTACACCTTC.